This T cell receptor beta chain was recorded in a study of response to subunit inactivated influenza vaccine. Germline V lookup: CDR1 DFQATT, CDR2 SNEGSKA (reference sequence). The CDR3 has 11 residues. With 6 bases removed from V and 4 bases from J, the gap between germline ends came to 10 bases. In TCRdb, the RT-PCR reads were re-called with MiXCR into one record per CDR3 protein. The repertoire includes around 500,000 distinct CDR3 sequences, roughly 11% of them detected once, and roughly 12% sits in the top ten. For this clonotype: Its specificity is unknown.

Study results and caveats: That few new T cells are recruited by each seasonal influenza vaccination was the authors' suggestion.

The sample was PBMCs from blood, taken roughly 47 days after vaccination. The TCR was taken from a man aged 50 to 59 who received an inactivated influenza vaccine. The chain joins TRBV20-1 to TRBJ2-7; D gene unclear. The CDR3 sequence is CSARISYEQYF. CDR3 nucleotide sequence: TGCAGTGCAAGAATAAGTTACGAGCAGTACTTC.